These 24 T cell receptor beta chains were all obtained from the same sample, sequenced in a study of graft-versus-host responses after intestinal transplantation. Their antigens are not known. Clones were read by immunoSEQ multiplex PCR, and TCRdb kept only the in-frame ones, dropping some. The sample carries around 76,000 clones, over 85% recorded once. Sequencing was performed on unstimulated CD8+ T cells sorted from spleen or lymph node cells, taken before intestinal transplant. The receptors shown here come from a human donor who received an intestinal transplant.

V gene TRBV6-6 combines with J gene TRBJ1-1; D perhaps matches TRBD1 (6 bases). Deletions cut 7 bases from V and 5 bases from J, with 23 bases between. CDR3 size: 16 residues. Germline V gene lookup returns CDR1 MNHNY and CDR2 SVGAGI (reference sequence). The CDR3 DNA reads TGTGCCAGCATTCTGCGTGGAGGGGGGCTATGGACTGAAGCTTTCTTT. Translation gives CASILRGGGLWTEAFF.

The J gene is TRBJ2-3, the V gene TRBV9; maybe TRBD2 (6 bases). Germline-derived CDR1 and CDR2 are SGDLS and YYNGEE. V was clipped by 1 base and J by 2 bases, with 14 bases between them. The CDR3 is 16 amino acids. CDR3 in amino acids: CASSVQAQDYTDTQYF. CDR3 DNA: TGTGCCAGCAGCGTACAGGCGCAGGACTACACAGATACGCAGTATTTT.

V gene TRBV6-1 combines with J gene TRBJ2-1; possibly TRBD1 for D (6 bases). Per the germline V gene, CDR1 is MNHNS and CDR2 is SASEGT. Trimming removed 0 bases at V and 9 bases at J, with 18 bases between. This CDR3 has 16 residues. The CDR3 bases are TGTGCCAGCAGTGAAGCGCTTGTCTTAGGGACACCTGAGCAGTTCTTC. Protein product: CASSEALVLGTPEQFF.

V and J are TRBV5-1 and TRBJ1-2; D uncertain. The CDR3 runs 12 residues. Germline V gives CDR1 SGHRS, CDR2 YFSETQ. Trimming shortened V by 4 bases and J by 6 bases, and 10 bases separated the two germline ends. The CDR3, as DNA: TGCGCCAGCAGCCTGGGAAGCGATGGCTACACCTTC. Its protein is CASSLGSDGYTF.

The chain recombines TRBV2 with TRBJ1-2; D not certain. The CDR3 runs 14 residues. Germline V gene data show CDR1 as SNHLY and CDR2 as FYNNEI. Between the trimmed V and J ends, which lost 3 bases and 3 bases, there was a span of 11 bases. CDR3: CASSDSALHYGYTF. DNA of the CDR3: TGTGCCAGCAGTGATTCAGCATTACACTATGGCTACACCTTC. The variable domain in full, completed from reference TRBV2 and TRBJ1-2, reads EPEVTQTPSHQVTQMGQEVILRCVPISNHLYFYWYRQILGQKVEFLVSFYNNEISEKSEIFDDQFSVERPDGSNFTLKIRSTKLEDSAMYFCASSDSALHYGYTFGSGTRLTVV.

The chain joins TRBV7-3 to TRBJ2-2; D remains ambiguous. The CDR3 sequence is 16 residues long. The germline V gene encodes CDR1 SGHTA and CDR2 FQGTGA. V was shortened by 6 bases and J by 3 bases, with 17 bases between the two germline ends. This CDR3 reads CASRPTGELDTGELFF. The CDR3 DNA reads as TGTGCCAGCAGGCCCACTGGAGAATTAGACACCGGGGAGCTGTTTTTT.

This clone has just a few counts. The rearrangement uses TRBV4-1 and TRBJ2-7, with 8 bases that match TRBD2. This CDR3 is built from 15 residues. Trimming cost V 1 base and J 3 bases; bases outside gene matches: 5. CDR1 MGHRA and CDR2 YSYEKL come from the germline V gene. CDR3 DNA: TGCGCCAGCAGCCAAGCTCGCACTAGCGGCTACGAGCAGTACTTC. Its translation is CASSQARTSGYEQYF.

The chain carries TRBV27 and TRBJ2-1; 7 bases fit TRBD2. Unmatched junction bases numbered 5, after V lost 3 bases and J lost 6 bases. From germline, CDR1 is MNHEY and CDR2 SMNVEV (reference sequence). The CDR3 contains 14 residues. The CDR3 loop is CASSLGRVGNEQFF. CDR3 coding DNA: TGTGCCAGCAGTTTGGGGAGGGTTGGCAATGAGCAGTTCTTC.

The chain employs TRBV27 and TRBJ2-2; no clear D. V shed 7 bases and J shed 0 bases, with 18 bases lying between them. The germline CDR1 and CDR2 sequences are MNHEY and SMNVEV (reference sequence). CDR3 length equals 17 residues. CDR3 in amino acids: CASTRTGSAANTGELFF. The CDR3 DNA follows: TGTGCCAGCACGCGAACCGGCAGCGCCGCGAACACCGGGGAGCTGTTTTTT.

This clone has only one observation. Here the CDR3 reads CASSIMGSSYEQYF. The CDR3 DNA reads TGTGCCAGTAGTATCATGGGCAGCTCCTACGAGCAGTACTTC. The chain employs TRBV19 and TRBJ2-7; D gene uncertain. Germline V gene data show CDR1 as LNHDA and CDR2 as SQIVND (reference sequence). The V end lost 3 bases, the J end lost 0 bases, and 9 bases lay between the germline ends. The CDR3 consists of 14 residues.

The chain combines TRBV27 with TRBJ2-1; 11 bases match TRBD2. The ends lost 5 bases at V and 5 bases at J; junction bases unmatched: 8. Germline assignment: CDR1 MNHEY and CDR2 SMNVEV (reference sequence). There are 16 residues in the CDR3. CDR3 in DNA: TGTGCCAGCAGTCCAATGATAGCGGGAGGGCACAATGAGCAGTTCTTC. Its translation: CASSPMIAGGHNEQFF.

The rearrangement joins TRBV13 to TRBJ2-7; 10 bases are shared with TRBD2. Per germline, CDR1 PRHDT and CDR2 FYEKMQ (reference sequence). V trimming: 6 bases; J trimming: 4 bases; junction bases outside the gene matches: 9. The CDR3 spans 15 residues. The CDR3 sequence: CASSPGTSEHYEQYF. The CDR3 bases are TGTGCCAGCAGTCCCGGGACTAGCGAGCATTACGAGCAGTACTTC.

The count of this clone is one. The CDR3 spells CASSFRQSYEQYF. CDR3 DNA: TGTGCCAGCAGCTTCCGCCAGTCCTACGAGCAGTACTTC. The V call is TRBV7-6, the J call TRBJ2-7; no reliable D call. With 3 bases removed from V and 1 base from J, the gap between germline ends came to 7 bases. The CDR3 totals 13 residues. CDR1 is SGHVS, CDR2 FNYEAQ, per germline.

The chain couples TRBV27 to TRBJ2-1; 10 bases agree with TRBD2. The trim removed 5 bases at V and 4 bases at J, leaving 5 bases unmatched. The CDR3 has 15 residues. Germline CDR1 and CDR2: MNHEY and SMNVEV (reference sequence). The CDR3: CASSIGLADYNEQFF. Here the CDR3 DNA reads TGTGCCAGCAGTATCGGACTAGCGGATTACAATGAGCAGTTCTTC.

V usage is TRBV30 and J usage is TRBJ1-1, with D tentatively TRBD1 (5 bases). This CDR3 is 14 amino acids long. Trimming cost V 4 bases and J 1 base, with 13 bases left between them. Germline V gene sequence: CDR1 GTSNPN, CDR2 SVGIG (reference sequence). The CDR3 nucleotides read TGTGCCTGGAATGACGGAGGGGAGAACACTGAAGCTTTCTTT. This codes for CAWNDGGENTEAFF.

This chain joins TRBV9 and TRBJ1-2; possibly TRBD1 for D (5 bases). This CDR3 has 16 amino acids. The V end was cut by 0 bases, the J end by 4 bases, with 16 bases between. Germline V gives CDR1 SGDLS, CDR2 YYNGEE. CDR3 in DNA: TGTGCCAGCAGCGTAGCCCAAGCAGGGCCCCTCTATGGCTACACCTTC. Translated: CASSVAQAGPLYGYTF.

The J gene is TRBJ2-7, the V gene TRBV11-3; D uncertain. Germline lookup yields CDR1 SGHNT and CDR2 YENEEA. Deletions cut 3 bases from V and 5 bases from J, with 11 bases between. This CDR3 contains 13 residues. The CDR3 region is CASSFSSSHEQYF. As DNA, the CDR3 is TGTGCCAGCAGCTTCAGCAGCAGCCACGAGCAGTACTTC.

The gene calls are TRBV6-1 and TRBJ1-4; 7 nucleotides align to TRBD1. The CDR3 consists of 15 residues. V lost 8 bases to trimming and J lost 9 bases; unmatched junction nucleotides: 15. Germline V gives CDR1 MNHNS, CDR2 SASEGT. The CDR3 DNA reads TGTGCCAGCCCTACCGAGACAGGGTACCCCCAAAAACTGTTTTTT. Protein sequence: CASPTETGYPQKLFF.

The chain employs TRBV2 and TRBJ2-7, with 15 bases that match TRBD2. Trimming removed 9 bases from V and 6 bases from J; junction bases left unmatched: 6. Per germline, CDR1 SNHLY and CDR2 FYNNEI. CDR3 length: 14 amino acids. The CDR3 nucleotides read TGTGCCAGGACCGGACTAGCGGGAGGGCCCGAGCAGTACTTC. Translation gives CARTGLAGGPEQYF.

The chain is built from TRBV27 and TRBJ1-2, with 9 bases aligning to TRBD1. This CDR3 region has 17 residues. CDR1 and CDR2 from the germline V gene are MNHEY and SMNVEV (reference sequence). Losses at the gene ends were 2 bases for V and 1 base for J; bases not matched to a gene: 8. The chain's CDR3 is CASSLMGQGHLNYGYTF. CDR3 coding DNA: TGTGCCAGCAGTTTAATGGGACAGGGCCACCTTAACTATGGCTACACCTTC.

The genes are TRBV6-6 and TRBJ2-1, with TRBD2 identical over 14 bases. Trimming took 6 bases from V and 8 from J; bases not matched to a gene: 3. Germline V gene lookup returns CDR1 MNHNY and CDR2 SVGAGI (reference sequence). The CDR3 length is 14 residues. The CDR3 coding sequence is TGTGCCAGCAGCCGGGGACTAGCGGGGGATGAGCAGTTCTTC. It codes for CASSRGLAGDEQFF.

This clone has just a few counts. This chain uses TRBV19 with TRBJ2-7, with D maybe TRBD1 (5 bases). Per germline, CDR1 LNHDA and CDR2 SQIVND (reference sequence). The CDR3 is 11 residues long. V was cut by 8 bases and J by 1 base, with 6 bases left in between. CDR3 nucleotide sequence: TGTGCCAGTGGGGCTTCCTACGAGCAGTACTTC. This encodes CASGASYEQYF. Full variable domain (outside the CDR3, taken from reference TRBV19 and TRBJ2-7): DGGITQSPKYLFRKEGQNVTLSCEQNLNHDAMYWYRQDPGQGLRLIYYSQIVNDFQKGDIAEGYSVSREKKESFPLTVTSAQKNPTAFYLCASGASYEQYFGPGTRLTVT.

This clone appeared a single time. The V and J genes are TRBV27 and TRBJ2-1; the match to TRBD2 covers 10 bases. V lost 7 bases and J lost 2; bases outside the gene matches: 5. CDR1 MNHEY and CDR2 SMNVEV come from the germline V gene (reference sequence). CDR3 length: 15 amino acids. CDR3 bases: TGTGCCAGCACCCCTAGCGGGAGACCCTACAATGAGCAGTTCTTC. Translating gives CASTPSGRPYNEQFF.

The CDR3, as DNA: TGTGCCAGCAGTTTACGGGGGGGTGTCGACGAGCAGTACTTC. Its protein is CASSLRGGVDEQYF. V is TRBV27 and J is TRBJ2-7, with TRBD2 identical over 8 bases. The length of the CDR3 is 14 residues. Germline V lookup: CDR1 MNHEY, CDR2 SMNVEV (reference sequence). The J segment lost 5 bases and the V segment lost 2 bases, leaving 5 bases of the junction unmatched.